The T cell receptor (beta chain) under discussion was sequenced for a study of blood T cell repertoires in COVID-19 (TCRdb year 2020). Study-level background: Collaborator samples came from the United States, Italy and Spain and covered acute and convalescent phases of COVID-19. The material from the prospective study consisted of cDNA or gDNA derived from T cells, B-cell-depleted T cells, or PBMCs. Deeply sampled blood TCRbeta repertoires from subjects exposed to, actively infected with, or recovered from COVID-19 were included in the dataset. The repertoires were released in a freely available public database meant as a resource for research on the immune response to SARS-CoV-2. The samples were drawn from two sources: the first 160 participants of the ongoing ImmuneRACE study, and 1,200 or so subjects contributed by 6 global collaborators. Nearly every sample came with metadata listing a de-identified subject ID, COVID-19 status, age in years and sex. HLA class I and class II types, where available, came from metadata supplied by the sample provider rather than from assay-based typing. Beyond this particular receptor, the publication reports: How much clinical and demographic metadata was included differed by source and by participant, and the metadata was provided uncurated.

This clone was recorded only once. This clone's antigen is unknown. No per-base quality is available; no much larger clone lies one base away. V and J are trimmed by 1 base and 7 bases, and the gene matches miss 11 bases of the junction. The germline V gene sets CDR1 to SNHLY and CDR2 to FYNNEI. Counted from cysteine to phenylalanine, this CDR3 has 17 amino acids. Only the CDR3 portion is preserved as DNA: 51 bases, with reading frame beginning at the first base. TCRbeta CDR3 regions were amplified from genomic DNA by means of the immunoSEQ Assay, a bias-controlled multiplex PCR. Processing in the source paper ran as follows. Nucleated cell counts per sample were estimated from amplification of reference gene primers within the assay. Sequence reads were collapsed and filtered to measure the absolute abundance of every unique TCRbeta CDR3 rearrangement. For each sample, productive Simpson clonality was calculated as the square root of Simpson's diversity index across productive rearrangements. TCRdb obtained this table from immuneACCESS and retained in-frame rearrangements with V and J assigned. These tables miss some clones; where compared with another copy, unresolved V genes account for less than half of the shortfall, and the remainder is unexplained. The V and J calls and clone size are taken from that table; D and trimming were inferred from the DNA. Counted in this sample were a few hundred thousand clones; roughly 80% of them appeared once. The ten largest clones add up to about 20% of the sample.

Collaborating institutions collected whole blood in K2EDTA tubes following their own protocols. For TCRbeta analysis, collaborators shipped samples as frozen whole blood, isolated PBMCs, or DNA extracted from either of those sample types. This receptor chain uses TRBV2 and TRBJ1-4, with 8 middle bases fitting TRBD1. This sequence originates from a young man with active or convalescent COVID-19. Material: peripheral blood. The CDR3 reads CASSEGQGARIGEKLFF. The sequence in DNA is TGTGCCAGCAGTGAAGGGCAGGGGGCGCGGATCGGTGAAAAACTGTTTTTT.